This TCR beta chain was sequenced for a study of cytomegalovirus exposure and HLA in healthy donors. Sequencing used immunoSEQ multiplex PCR; TCRdb keeps in-frame clones, though not all of them. The sample holds some 140,000 clones; 70% to 90% are singletons and the top ten take roughly 3%. Study outcomes and limitations: It was reported that the classifier diagnosed cytomegalovirus status with high specificity and sensitivity in both the original and validation cohorts.

The CDR3 is 14 residues long. With 4 bases removed from V and 4 bases from J, the gap between germline ends came to 8 bases. Germline CDR1 and CDR2: MGHRA and YSYEKL. Regarding this clone: Its matching antigen is unknown.

The rearrangement links TRBV4-1 to TRBJ1-6, with unresolved D. Sequenced material: PBMCs. The TCR originated in a man aged 18 to 30 in good health and CMV-seronegative. Here the CDR3 DNA reads TGCGCCAGCAGCCTACAGCCTTATAATTCACCCCTCCACTTT. Translation gives CASSLQPYNSPLHF.